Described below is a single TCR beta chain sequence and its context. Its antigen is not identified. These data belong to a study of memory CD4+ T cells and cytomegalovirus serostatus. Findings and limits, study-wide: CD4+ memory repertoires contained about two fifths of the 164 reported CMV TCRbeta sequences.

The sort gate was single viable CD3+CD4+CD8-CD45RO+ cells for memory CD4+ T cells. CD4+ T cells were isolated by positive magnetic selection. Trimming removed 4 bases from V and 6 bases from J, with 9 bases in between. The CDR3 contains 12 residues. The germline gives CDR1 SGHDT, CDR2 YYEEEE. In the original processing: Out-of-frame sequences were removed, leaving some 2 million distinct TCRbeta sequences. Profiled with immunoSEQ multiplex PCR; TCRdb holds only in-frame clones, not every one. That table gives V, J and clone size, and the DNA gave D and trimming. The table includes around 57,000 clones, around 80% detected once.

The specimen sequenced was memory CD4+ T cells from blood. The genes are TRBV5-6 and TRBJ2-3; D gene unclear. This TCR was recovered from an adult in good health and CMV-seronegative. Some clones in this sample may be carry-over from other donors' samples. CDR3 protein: CASSLSDDTQYF. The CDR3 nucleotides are TGTGCCAGCAGCCTGTCTGACGATACGCAGTATTTT.